These T cell receptor beta chains were read from a single sample in a study of shared clonotypes between healthy human individuals. Some clones are missing from TCRdb's copy, which holds only in-frame ones; the method was immunoSEQ multiplex PCR. The table shows approximately 2,200,000 clones, with just over 90% occurring only once. The sequencing input was naive CD8+ T cells from PBMCs. Source of these receptors: a man in his late teens or twenties in good health. Some clones in this sample may be carry-over from other donors' samples. CDR3s include the opening cysteine and the closing phenylalanine or tryptophan. D genes are given only for firm matches. Not every row has a clone size; where given, it reads once, few, many or a size class.

d_call j_call v_call clone_size cdr3_aa cdr3_nt
TRBD2 TRBJ2-7 TRBV2 . CASSLAVSSYEQYF TGTGCCAGCAGTCTAGCGGTATCCTCCTACGAGCAGTACTTC
TRBD2 TRBJ2-7 TRBV2 . CASSEAASGRYEQYF TGTGCCAGCAGTGAAGCGGCTAGCGGGAGGTATGAGCAGTACTTC
TRBD1 TRBJ2-5 TRBV28 . CASRPETGERETQYF TGTGCCAGCAGGCCGGAAACAGGGGAAAGGGAGACCCAGTACTTC
. TRBJ2-2 TRBV27 . CASSLPGRAGELFF TGTGCCAGCAGTTTACCGGGCAGGGCCGGGGAGCTGTTTTTT
TRBD1 TRBJ2-1 TRBV27 . CAIKPGTGTYNEQFF TGTGCCATTAAACCGGGGACAGGCACCTACAATGAGCAGTTCTTC
. TRBJ2-1 TRBV9 . CASSVEGRDNEQFF TGTGCCAGCAGCGTAGAAGGCCGCGACAATGAGCAGTTCTTC
. TRBJ2-1 TRBV27 . CASSLYPTGAEQFF TGTGCCAGCAGTTTATACCCGACAGGTGCCGAGCAGTTCTTC
. TRBJ2-3 TRBV11-2 . CASSTIRAFTDTQYF TGTGCCAGCAGCACGATCCGGGCCTTCACAGATACGCAGTATTTT
TRBD2 TRBJ2-2 TRBV11-2 . CASSLQLGLANTGELFF TGTGCCAGCAGCTTACAGCTCGGACTAGCGAACACCGGGGAGCTGTTTTTT
. TRBJ2-7 TRBV5-1 . CASSSRELGYEQYF TGCGCCAGCAGCTCTCGGGAGTTGGGCTACGAGCAGTACTTC
TRBD2 TRBJ2-5 TRBV6-5 . CASSYRLAETQYF TGTGCCAGCAGTTACAGACTAGCGGAGACCCAGTACTTC
TRBD2 TRBJ2-7 TRBV5-1 . CASSETSGRIYEQYF TGCGCCAGCAGCGAAACTAGCGGGAGGATCTACGAGCAGTACTTC
. TRBJ2-1 TRBV15 . CATSRDQSSYNEQFF TGTGCCACCAGCAGAGACCAAAGCTCCTACAATGAGCAGTTCTTC
TRBD2 TRBJ2-7 TRBV27 once CASSLRGLGGYEQYF TGTGCCAGCAGTTTAAGGGGACTAGGTGGGTACGAGCAGTACTTC
TRBD2 TRBJ2-3 TRBV7-7 once CASSLAGGPSDTQYF TGTGCCAGCAGCCTAGCGGGAGGGCCCTCGGATACGCAGTATTTT
TRBD2 TRBJ2-1 TRBV7-6 . CASSSYSAGVPYNEQFF TGTGCCAGCAGCTCTTATAGTGCGGGAGTTCCCTACAATGAGCAGTTCTTC
. TRBJ2-3 TRBV11-2 . CASSLETTRPNTDTQYF TGTGCCAGCAGCCTAGAAACGACTAGACCAAACACAGATACGCAGTATTTT
TRBD2 TRBJ2-1 TRBV28 once CASSFAGGSYNEQFF TGTGCCAGCAGTTTTGCGGGGGGCTCCTACAATGAGCAGTTCTTC
. TRBJ1-2 TRBV10-3 few CALWATEDGYTF TGTGCCCTGTGGGCCACGGAGGATGGCTACACCTTC
TRBD1 TRBJ1-2 TRBV27 . CASRASGTGIYGYTF TGTGCCAGCAGAGCCTCCGGGACAGGTATCTATGGCTACACCTTC
. TRBJ1-2 TRBV7-8 . CASSLGRGPYGYTF TGTGCCAGCAGCTTAGGACGGGGTCCCTATGGCTACACCTTC
. TRBJ1-3 TRBV7-8 . CASSSRATYSGNTIYF TGTGCCAGCAGCTCTAGGGCGACATACTCTGGAAACACCATATATTTT
. TRBJ1-1 TRBV9 . CASSVTGGEAFF TGTGCCAGCAGCGTAACGGGGGGTGAAGCTTTCTTT
TRBD2 TRBJ2-1 TRBV27 . CASGMGGSSYNEQFF TGTGCCAGCGGGATGGGGGGGAGCTCCTACAATGAGCAGTTCTTC
TRBD2 TRBJ2-1 TRBV2 once CASSNRLAGVIDEQFF TGTGCCAGCAGCAACAGACTAGCGGGAGTTATCGATGAGCAGTTCTTC
. TRBJ2-7 TRBV30 . CAGPGYEQYF TGTGCCGGCCCCGGCTACGAGCAGTACTTC
. TRBJ2-1 TRBV7-9 . CASSLAALDSYNEQFF TGTGCCAGCAGCTTAGCAGCGCTTGACTCCTACAATGAGCAGTTCTTC
. TRBJ1-5 TRBV4-2 . CASSQGGAGDQPQHF TGTGCCAGCAGCCAAGGGGGAGCGGGGGATCAGCCCCAGCATTTT
. TRBJ2-3 TRBV11-2 . CASSLGARMSDTQYF TGTGCCAGCAGCTTAGGGGCCCGGATGTCAGATACGCAGTATTTT
. TRBJ1-2 TRBV12-5 . CASGTLGDVGGFYGYTF TGTGCTAGTGGTACTCTGGGTGATGTGGGGGGATTCTATGGCTACACCTTC
TRBD1 TRBJ2-7 TRBV5-6 . CASSNDRGAYEQYF TGTGCCAGCAGCAATGACAGGGGAGCCTACGAGCAGTACTTC
. TRBJ2-7 TRBV7-3 . CASSPKAGTYEQYF TGTGCCAGCAGCCCTAAGGCCGGAACCTACGAGCAGTACTTC
. TRBJ1-2 TRBV7-3 . CASSLGTDYGYTF TGTGCCAGCAGCTTAGGGACGGATTATGGCTACACCTTC
TRBD2 TRBJ2-5 TRBV4-1 . CASSRSILADEETQYF TGCGCCAGCAGCCGGTCCATTCTAGCGGATGAAGAGACCCAGTACTTC
. TRBJ2-2 TRBV7-9 few CASSLAPAANTGELFF TGTGCCAGCAGCTTAGCGCCAGCTGCGAACACCGGGGAGCTGTTTTTT
TRBD1 TRBJ2-7 TRBV7-6 . CASSFIAPPGQGAYEQYF TGTGCCAGCAGCTTTATAGCCCCCCCGGGACAGGGGGCCTACGAGCAGTACTTC
. TRBJ2-3 TRBV7-8 . CASSVGGARDTQYF TGTGCCAGCAGTGTAGGAGGGGCCAGGGATACGCAGTATTTT
TRBD1 TRBJ1-1 TRBV28 once CASSQGTGGASAFF TGTGCCAGCAGCCAAGGGACAGGGGGCGCTTCGGCTTTCTTT
. TRBJ1-2 TRBV11-2 . CASSLERRSYGYTF TGTGCCAGCAGCTTAGAACGTCGGAGCTATGGCTACACCTTC
TRBD1 TRBJ1-4 TRBV28 . CASRVDRAHEKLFF TGTGCCAGCAGGGTGGACAGGGCTCATGAAAAACTGTTTTTT
. TRBJ1-1 TRBV6-6 . CASSFISGGTEAFF TGTGCCAGCAGCTTCATCAGTGGGGGCACTGAAGCTTTCTTT
. TRBJ2-2 TRBV27 . CASSSITGAPRGELFF TGTGCCAGCAGTTCCATTACGGGAGCCCCCCGCGGGGAGCTGTTTTTT
TRBD2 TRBJ2-2 TRBV9 . CASSAPFSGANTGELFF TGTGCCAGCAGCGCACCCTTTAGCGGGGCGAACACCGGGGAGCTGTTTTTT
. TRBJ2-7 TRBV10-3 . CAISDSGSPPYEQYF TGTGCCATCAGTGATTCTGGCTCTCCTCCCTACGAGCAGTACTTC
TRBD2 TRBJ2-7 TRBV6-1 . CASSLKTSGRGEQYF TGTGCCAGCAGTCTCAAGACTAGCGGGAGAGGCGAGCAGTACTTC
TRBD2 TRBJ2-3 TRBV28 . CASSVTSGRAFPDTQYF TGTGCCAGCAGTGTGACTAGCGGGAGGGCTTTTCCAGATACGCAGTATTTT
TRBD2 TRBJ2-1 TRBV7-9 once CATKSGVPYNEQFF TGTGCCACCAAAAGCGGGGTTCCCTACAATGAGCAGTTCTTC
. TRBJ2-7 TRBV7-9 . CATAEYEQYF TGTGCCACCGCGGAGTACGAGCAGTACTTC